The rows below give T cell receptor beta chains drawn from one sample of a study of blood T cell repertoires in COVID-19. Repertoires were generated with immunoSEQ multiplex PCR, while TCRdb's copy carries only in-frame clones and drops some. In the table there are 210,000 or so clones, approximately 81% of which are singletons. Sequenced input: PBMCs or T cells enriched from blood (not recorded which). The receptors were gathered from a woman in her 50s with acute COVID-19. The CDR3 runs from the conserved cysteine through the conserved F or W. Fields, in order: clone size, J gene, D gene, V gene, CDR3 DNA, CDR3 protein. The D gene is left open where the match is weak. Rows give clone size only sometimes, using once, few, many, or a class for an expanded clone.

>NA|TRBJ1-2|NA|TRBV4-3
TGCGCCAGCAGCCAAGTGCAGGATGGCTACACCTTC
CASSQVQDGYTF
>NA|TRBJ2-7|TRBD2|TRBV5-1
TGCGCCAGCAGCTTGGCGACTAGCGGGAGGGGATCCTACGAGCAGTACTTC
CASSLATSGRGSYEQYF
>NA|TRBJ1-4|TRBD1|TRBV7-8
TGTGCCAGCAGCTTAAGGACAGGCGAAAAACTGTTTTTT
CASSLRTGEKLFF
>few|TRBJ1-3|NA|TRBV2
TGTGCCAGCATCAGGGCGGAAGGAAACACCATATATTTT
CASIRAEGNTIYF
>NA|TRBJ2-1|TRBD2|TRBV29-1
TGCAGCGTTGTCCCCTTTACTAGCGGGAGGTACAATGAGCAGTTCTTC
CSVVPFTSGRYNEQFF
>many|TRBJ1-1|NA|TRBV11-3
TGTGCCAGCAGCTTAGGTGGGGGCGCGGGTACTGAAGCTTTCTTT
CASSLGGGAGTEAFF
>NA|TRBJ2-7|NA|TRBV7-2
TGTGCCAGCAGCTTAGTTTATTTGACTTACGAGCAGTACTTC
CASSLVYLTYEQYF
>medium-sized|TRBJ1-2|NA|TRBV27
TGTGCCAGCAGTTTATGGACGCCCCGGGGGGCTAACTATGGCTACACCTTC
CASSLWTPRGANYGYTF
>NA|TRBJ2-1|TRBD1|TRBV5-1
TGCGCCAGCAGAGGCATACGGGACAGGGATAATGAGCAGTTCTTC
CASRGIRDRDNEQFF
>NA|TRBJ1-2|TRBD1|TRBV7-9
TGTGCCAGCAGCTTACAGGGGGCAGGCTATGGCTACACCTTC
CASSLQGAGYGYTF
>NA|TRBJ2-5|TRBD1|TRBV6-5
TGTGCCAGCAGTCCCGACCCTGGGACAGGAGAGACCCAGTACTTC
CASSPDPGTGETQYF
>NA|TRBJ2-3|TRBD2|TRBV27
TGTGCCAGCAGTTTGCATTGGACTAGCGGGAGCACAGATACGCAGTATTTT
CASSLHWTSGSTDTQYF
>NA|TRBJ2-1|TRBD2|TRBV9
TGTGCCAGCAGCGTAGTTTCTAGCGGGAGCTCTAATGAGCAGTTCTTC
CASSVVSSGSSNEQFF
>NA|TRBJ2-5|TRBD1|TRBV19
TGTGCCAGTAGTACGGGACAGCTACAAGAGACCCAGTACTTC
CASSTGQLQETQYF
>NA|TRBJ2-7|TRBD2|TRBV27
TGTGCCAGCAGGAAGCATAGGACTAGCTACGAGCAGTACTTC
CASRKHRTSYEQYF
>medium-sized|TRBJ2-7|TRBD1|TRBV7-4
TGTGCCAGCAGCCTAGGGGGACAGTCTCCCTACGAGCAGTACTTC
CASSLGGQSPYEQYF
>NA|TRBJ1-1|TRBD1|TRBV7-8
TGTGCCAGCAGCTTAGTCCCAGGGGGTGTGAACACTGAAGCTTTCTTT
CASSLVPGGVNTEAFF
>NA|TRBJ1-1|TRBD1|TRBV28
TGTGCCAGCAGTAACAGGGGAATCCCTGAAGCTTTCTTT
CASSNRGIPEAFF
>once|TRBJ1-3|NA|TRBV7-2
TGTGCCAGCAGCTTATTCGGCGGGGACACCATATATTTT
CASSLFGGDTIYF
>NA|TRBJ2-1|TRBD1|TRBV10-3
TGTGCCATCAGTGAGGACAGGGGACCTTACAATGAGCAGTTCTTC
CAISEDRGPYNEQFF
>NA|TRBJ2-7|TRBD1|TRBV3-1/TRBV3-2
TGTGCCAGCCGAGGGACAGGGGGCTACGAGCAGTACTTC
CASRGTGGYEQYF
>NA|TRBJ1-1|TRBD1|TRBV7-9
TGTGCCAGCAGCTTAGCACAGGGGGCGCTCACTGAAGCTTTCTTT
CASSLAQGALTEAFF
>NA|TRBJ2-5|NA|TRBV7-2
TGTGCCAGCAGCCCCGATCAGGGAAGGGCAGAGACCCAGTACTTC
CASSPDQGRAETQYF
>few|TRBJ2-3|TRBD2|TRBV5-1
TGCGCCAGCAGGGACCCGGGGACTAGCGCCACTTTTATAGATACGCAGTATTTT
CASRDPGTSATFIDTQYF
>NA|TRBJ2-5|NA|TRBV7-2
TGTGCCAGCAGCTTGGACAGAAGAGAGACCCAGTACTTC
CASSLDRRETQYF
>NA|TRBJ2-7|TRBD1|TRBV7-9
TGTGCCAGCGACAGGGAATCGCACGAGCAGTACTTC
CASDRESHEQYF
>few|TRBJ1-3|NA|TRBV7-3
TGTGCCAGCAGCCTCGGACGGGGAGACACCATATATTTT
CASSLGRGDTIYF
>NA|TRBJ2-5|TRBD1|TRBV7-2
TGTGCCAGCAGCAAACAGCCAGGGGGCTATGAGACCCAGTACTTC
CASSKQPGGYETQYF
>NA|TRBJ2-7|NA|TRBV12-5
TGTGCTAGTGCAACAGCAAACTCCTACGAGCAGTACTTC
CASATANSYEQYF
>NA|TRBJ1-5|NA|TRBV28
TGTGCCACAGGGTCGTCCGGCAATCAGCCCCAGCATTTT
CATGSSGNQPQHF
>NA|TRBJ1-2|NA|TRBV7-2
TGTGCCAGCAGCTTAATTCCGGGAGATTATGGCTACACCTTC
CASSLIPGDYGYTF
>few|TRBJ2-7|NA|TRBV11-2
TGTGCCAGCAGCTTAGTGGTGACAGGAGTCGAGCAGTACTTC
CASSLVVTGVEQYF
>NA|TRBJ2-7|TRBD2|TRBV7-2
TGTGCCTCAGAGGAGGCGGGAGGGACCTACGAGCAGTACTTC
CASEEAGGTYEQYF
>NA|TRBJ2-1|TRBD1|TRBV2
TGTGCCAGCAGTCCCTGGGACAGCTCCAATGAGCAGTTCTTC
CASSPWDSSNEQFF
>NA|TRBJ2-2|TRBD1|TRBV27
TGTGCCGGGCGACCGGGACAGGGGAACACCGGGGAGCTGTTTTTT
CAGRPGQGNTGELFF
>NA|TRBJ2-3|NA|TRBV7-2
TGTGCCAGCAGCTTAGACTGGGCCGGTACGCAGTATTTT
CASSLDWAGTQYF
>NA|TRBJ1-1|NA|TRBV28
TGTGCCAGCAGTTATGGAGGGTCGAGGGCTTTCTTT
CASSYGGSRAFF
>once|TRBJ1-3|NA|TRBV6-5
TGTGCCAGCAGTCAGGGTAGTGGAAACACCATATATTTT
CASSQGSGNTIYF